This T cell receptor (beta chain) was profiled in a study of shared T cell receptors in the human thymus. Some clones are missing from TCRdb's copy, which holds only in-frame ones; the method was immunoSEQ multiplex PCR. There are more than 550,000 clones in the sample; 70% to 90% occur only once, and roughly 0.01% lies in the top ten. The length of the CDR3 is 18 residues. The same sample was also used in a study of human thymus T cells. This second study notes: Healthy Finnish infants undergoing corrective surgery for congenital heart defects were the donors. Resections removed during corrective heart surgery provided the thymus tissue used. Repertoires from thymus and blood appeared to show biased V and J gene usage. Related studies noted strongly shared thymic repertoires across unrelated people.

Sequencing input: thymocytes. V is TRBV21-1 and J is TRBJ2-1; TRBD1, the table's D call, was not compared with the DNA. TRBV21-1 is a pseudogene. The TCR sequence derives from a girl in the first two years of life with a congenital heart defect. Here the CDR3 DNA reads TGTGCCAGCAGCAAAGAGTCTGAGAGGGGGACAGGGGGCAATGAGCAGTTCTTC. It specifies CASSKESERGTGGNEQFF.